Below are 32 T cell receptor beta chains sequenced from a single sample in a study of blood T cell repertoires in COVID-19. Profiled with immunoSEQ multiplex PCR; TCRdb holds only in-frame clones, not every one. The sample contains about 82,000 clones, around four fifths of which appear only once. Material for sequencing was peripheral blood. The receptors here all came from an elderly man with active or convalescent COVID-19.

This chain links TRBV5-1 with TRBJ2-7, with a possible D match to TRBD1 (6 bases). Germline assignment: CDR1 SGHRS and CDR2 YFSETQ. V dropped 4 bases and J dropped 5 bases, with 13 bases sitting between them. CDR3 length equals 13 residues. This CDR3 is CASSRGSQDEQYV. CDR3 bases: TGCGCCAGCAGCAGGGGGTCCCAGGACGAGCAGTACGTC.

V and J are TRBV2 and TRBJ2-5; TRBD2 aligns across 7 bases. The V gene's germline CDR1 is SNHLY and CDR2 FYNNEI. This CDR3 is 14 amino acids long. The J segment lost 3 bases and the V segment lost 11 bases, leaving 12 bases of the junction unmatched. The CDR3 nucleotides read TGTGCCGGATCGAGTCTAAGCGGGGAAGAGACCCAGTACTTC. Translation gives CAGSSLSGEETQYF. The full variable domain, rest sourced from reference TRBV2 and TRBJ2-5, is EPEVTQTPSHQVTQMGQEVILRCVPISNHLYFYWYRQILGQKVEFLVSFYNNEISEKSEIFDDQFSVERPDGSNFTLKIRSTKLEDSAMYFCAGSSLSGEETQYFGPGTRLLVL.

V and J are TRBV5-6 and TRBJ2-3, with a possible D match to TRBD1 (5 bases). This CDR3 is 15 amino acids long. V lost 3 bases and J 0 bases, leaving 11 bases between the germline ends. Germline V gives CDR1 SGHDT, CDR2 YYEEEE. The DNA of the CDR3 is TGTGCCAGCAGCTCTAAGACAGCTAGCACAGATACGCAGTATTTT. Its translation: CASSSKTASTDTQYF.

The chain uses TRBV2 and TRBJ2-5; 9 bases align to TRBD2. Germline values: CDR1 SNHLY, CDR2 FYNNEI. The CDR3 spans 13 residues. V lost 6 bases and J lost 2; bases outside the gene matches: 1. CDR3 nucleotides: TGTGCCAGCAGACTAGCGGGTCAAGAGACCCAGTACTTC. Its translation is CASRLAGQETQYF.

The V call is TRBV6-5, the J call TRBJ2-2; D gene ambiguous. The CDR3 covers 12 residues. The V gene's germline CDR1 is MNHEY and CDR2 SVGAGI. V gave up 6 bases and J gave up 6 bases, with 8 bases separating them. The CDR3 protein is CASRRAPGELFF. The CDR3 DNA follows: TGTGCCAGCAGGCGAGCACCCGGGGAGCTGTTTTTT.

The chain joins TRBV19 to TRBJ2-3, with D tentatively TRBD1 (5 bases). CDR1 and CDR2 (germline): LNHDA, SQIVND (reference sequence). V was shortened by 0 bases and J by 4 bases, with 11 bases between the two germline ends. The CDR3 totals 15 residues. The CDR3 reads CASSIDRRAADTQYF. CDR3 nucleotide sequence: TGTGCCAGTAGTATAGATCGCAGGGCTGCAGATACGCAGTATTTT.

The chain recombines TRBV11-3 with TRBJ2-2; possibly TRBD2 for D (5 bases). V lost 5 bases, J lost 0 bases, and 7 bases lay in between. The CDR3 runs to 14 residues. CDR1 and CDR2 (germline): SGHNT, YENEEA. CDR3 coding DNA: TGTGCCAGCAGCCCGGGGTCGAACACCGGGGAGCTGTTTTTT. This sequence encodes CASSPGSNTGELFF.

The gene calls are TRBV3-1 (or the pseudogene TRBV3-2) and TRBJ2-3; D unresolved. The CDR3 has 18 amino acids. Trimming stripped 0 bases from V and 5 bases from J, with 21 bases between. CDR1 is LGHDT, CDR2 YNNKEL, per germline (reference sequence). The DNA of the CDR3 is TGTGCCAGCAGCCAAGATTTTAGTGATTTCCTTACCGGAGATACGCAGTATTTT. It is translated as CASSQDFSDFLTGDTQYF.

The CDR3, as DNA: TGCGCCAGCAGCCAACCATCGGTCCTATACAATGAGCAGTTCTTC. Protein: CASSQPSVLYNEQFF. J is TRBJ2-1 and V is TRBV4-1; D not resolved. The V end lost 2 bases, the J end lost 4 bases, and 12 bases lay between the germline ends. This CDR3 has 15 residues. From germline, CDR1 is MGHRA and CDR2 YSYEKL.

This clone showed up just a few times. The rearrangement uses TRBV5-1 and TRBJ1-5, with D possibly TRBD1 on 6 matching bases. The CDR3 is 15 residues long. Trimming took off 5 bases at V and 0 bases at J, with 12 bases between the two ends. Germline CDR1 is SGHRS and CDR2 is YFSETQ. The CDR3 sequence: CASSLTGTSNQPQHF. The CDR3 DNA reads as TGCGCCAGCAGTCTTACAGGGACTAGCAATCAGCCCCAGCATTTT.

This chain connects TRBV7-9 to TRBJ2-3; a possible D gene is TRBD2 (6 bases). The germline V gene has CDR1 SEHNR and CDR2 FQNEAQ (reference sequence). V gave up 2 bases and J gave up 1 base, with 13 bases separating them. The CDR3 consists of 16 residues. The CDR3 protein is CASSLSLAPRTDTQYF. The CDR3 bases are TGTGCCAGCAGCTTAAGCCTAGCGCCCCGCACAGATACGCAGTATTTT.

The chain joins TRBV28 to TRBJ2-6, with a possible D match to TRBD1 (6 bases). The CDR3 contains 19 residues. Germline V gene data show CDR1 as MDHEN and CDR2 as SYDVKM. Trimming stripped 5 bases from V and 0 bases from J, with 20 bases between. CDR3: CASSPTTRQASSGANVLTF. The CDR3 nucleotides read TGTGCCAGCAGTCCTACAACTCGACAGGCCAGCTCTGGGGCCAACGTCCTGACTTTC.

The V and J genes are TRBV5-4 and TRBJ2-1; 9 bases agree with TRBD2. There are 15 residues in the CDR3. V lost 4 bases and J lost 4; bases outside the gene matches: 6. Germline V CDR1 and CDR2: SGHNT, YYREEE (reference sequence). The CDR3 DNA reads TGTGCCAGCAGCCAAGGACTAGCGCAATACAATGAGCAGTTCTTC. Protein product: CASSQGLAQYNEQFF.

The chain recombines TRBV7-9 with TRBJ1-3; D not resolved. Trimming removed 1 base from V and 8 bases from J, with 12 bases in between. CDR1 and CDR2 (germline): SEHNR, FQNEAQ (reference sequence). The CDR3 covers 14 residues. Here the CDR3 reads CASSLEGSGDTIYF. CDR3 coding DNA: TGTGCCAGCAGCTTAGAGGGTAGCGGAGACACCATATATTTT.

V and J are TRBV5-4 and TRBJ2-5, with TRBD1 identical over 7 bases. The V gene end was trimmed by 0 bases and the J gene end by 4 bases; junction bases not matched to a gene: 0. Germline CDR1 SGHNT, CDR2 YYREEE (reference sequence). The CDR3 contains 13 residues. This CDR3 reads CASSLAGGETQYF. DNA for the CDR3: TGTGCCAGCAGCTTGGCAGGGGGAGAGACCCAGTACTTC.

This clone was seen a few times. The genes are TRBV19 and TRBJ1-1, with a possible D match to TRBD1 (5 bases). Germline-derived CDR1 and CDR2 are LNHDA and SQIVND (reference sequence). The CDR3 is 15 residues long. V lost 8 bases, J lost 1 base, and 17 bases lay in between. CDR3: CASLPVGDWNTEAFF. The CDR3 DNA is TGTGCCAGTCTGCCAGTCGGGGACTGGAACACTGAAGCTTTCTTT.

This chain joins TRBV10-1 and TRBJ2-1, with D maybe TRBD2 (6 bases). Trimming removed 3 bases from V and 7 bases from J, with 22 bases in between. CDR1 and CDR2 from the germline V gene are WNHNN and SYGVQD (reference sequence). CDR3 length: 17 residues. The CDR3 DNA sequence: TGCGCCAGCAGTGATTCCCCGTCTGCAGGGAGGAATAATGAGCAGTTCTTC. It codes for CASSDSPSAGRNNEQFF.

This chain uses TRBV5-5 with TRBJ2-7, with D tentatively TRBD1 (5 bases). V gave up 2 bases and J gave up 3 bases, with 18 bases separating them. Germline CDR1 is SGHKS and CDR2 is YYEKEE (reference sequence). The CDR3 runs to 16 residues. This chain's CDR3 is CASSFFGSDNLYEQYV. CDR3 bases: TGTGCCAGCAGCTTCTTTGGCTCGGACAACCTCTACGAGCAGTACGTC.

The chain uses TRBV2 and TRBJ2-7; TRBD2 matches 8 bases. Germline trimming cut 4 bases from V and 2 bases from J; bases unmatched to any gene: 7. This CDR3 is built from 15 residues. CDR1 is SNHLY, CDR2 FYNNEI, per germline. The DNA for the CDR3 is TGTGCCAGCAGTGGGGCGGGTAGCGGGACCTACGAGCAGTACGTC. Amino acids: CASSGAGSGTYEQYV.

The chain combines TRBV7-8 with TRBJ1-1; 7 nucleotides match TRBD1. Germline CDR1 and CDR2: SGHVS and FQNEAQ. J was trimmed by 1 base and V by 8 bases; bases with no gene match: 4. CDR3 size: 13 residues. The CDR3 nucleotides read TGTGCCAGCCTTCGGGACAGGAACACTGAAGCTTTCTTT. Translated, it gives CASLRDRNTEAFF.

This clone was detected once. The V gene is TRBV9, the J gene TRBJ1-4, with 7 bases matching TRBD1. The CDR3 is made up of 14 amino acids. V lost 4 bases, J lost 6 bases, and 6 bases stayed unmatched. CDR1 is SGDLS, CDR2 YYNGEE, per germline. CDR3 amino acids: CASSLRGWDEKLFF. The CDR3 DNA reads TGTGCCAGCAGCCTCAGGGGGTGGGATGAAAAACTGTTTTTT.

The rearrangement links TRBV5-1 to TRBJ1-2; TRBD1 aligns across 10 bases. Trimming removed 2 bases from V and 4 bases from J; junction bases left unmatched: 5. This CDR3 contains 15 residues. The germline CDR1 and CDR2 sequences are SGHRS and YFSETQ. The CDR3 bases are TGCGCCAGCAGCTTACAAAGGACAGGGGGCTATGGCTACACCTTC. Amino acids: CASSLQRTGGYGYTF.

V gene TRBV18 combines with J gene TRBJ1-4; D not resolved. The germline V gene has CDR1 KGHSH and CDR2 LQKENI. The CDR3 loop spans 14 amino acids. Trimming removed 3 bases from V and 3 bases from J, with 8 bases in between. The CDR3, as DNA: TGTGCCAGCTCACCGGCCACCGCTAATGAAAAACTGTTTTTT. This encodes CASSPATANEKLFF. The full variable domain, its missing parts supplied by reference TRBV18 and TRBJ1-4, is NAGVMQNPRHLVRRRGQEARLRCSPMKGHSHVYWYRQLPEEGLKFMVYLQKENIIDESGMPKERFSAEFPKEGPSILRIQQVVRGDSAAYFCASSPATANEKLFFGSGTQLSVL.

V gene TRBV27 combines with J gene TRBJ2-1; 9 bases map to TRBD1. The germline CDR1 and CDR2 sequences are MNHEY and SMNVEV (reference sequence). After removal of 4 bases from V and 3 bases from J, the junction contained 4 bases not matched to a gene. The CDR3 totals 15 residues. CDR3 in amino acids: CASSSYRGLYNEQFF. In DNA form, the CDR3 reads TGTGCCAGCAGTTCTTACAGGGGGCTCTACAATGAGCAGTTCTTC.

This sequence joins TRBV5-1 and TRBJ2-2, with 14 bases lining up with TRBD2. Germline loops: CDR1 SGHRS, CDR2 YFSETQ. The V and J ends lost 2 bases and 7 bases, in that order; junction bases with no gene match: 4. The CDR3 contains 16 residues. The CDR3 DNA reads TGCGCCAGCAGCTTCGGGACTAGCGGGAGAGTCGGGGAGCTGTTTTTT. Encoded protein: CASSFGTSGRVGELFF.

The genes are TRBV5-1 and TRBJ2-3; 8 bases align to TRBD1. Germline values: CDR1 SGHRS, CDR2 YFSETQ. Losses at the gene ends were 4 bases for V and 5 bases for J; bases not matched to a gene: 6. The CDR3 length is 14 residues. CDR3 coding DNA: TGCGCCAGCAGCACCGACAGGGGTGAAGATACGCAGTATTTT. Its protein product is CASSTDRGEDTQYF.

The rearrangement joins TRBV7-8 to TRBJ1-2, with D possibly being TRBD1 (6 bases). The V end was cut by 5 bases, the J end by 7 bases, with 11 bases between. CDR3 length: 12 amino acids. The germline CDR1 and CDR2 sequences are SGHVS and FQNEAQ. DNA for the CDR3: TGTGCCAGCAGCCCTGGGGGCCCTGGCTACACCTTC. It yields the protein CASSPGGPGYTF.

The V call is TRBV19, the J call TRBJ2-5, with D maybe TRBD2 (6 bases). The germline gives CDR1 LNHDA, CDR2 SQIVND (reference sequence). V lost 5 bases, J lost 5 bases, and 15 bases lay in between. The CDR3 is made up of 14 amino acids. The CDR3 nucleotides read TGTGCCAGTAGTCGACCGGGGGAATGGGAGACCCAGTACTTC. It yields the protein CASSRPGEWETQYF.

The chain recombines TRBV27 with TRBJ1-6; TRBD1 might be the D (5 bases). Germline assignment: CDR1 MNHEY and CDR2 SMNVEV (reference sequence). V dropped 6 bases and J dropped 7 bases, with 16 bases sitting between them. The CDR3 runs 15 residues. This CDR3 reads CASRAQGRVNSPLHF. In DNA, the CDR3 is TGTGCCAGCAGGGCTCAGGGTAGGGTGAATTCACCCCTCCACTTT.

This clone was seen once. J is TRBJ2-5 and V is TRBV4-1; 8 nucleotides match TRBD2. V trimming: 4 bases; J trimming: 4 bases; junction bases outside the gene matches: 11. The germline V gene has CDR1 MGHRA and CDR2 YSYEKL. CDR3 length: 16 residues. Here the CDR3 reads CASSPNVASGRETQYF. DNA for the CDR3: TGCGCCAGCAGCCCAAATGTGGCTAGCGGGCGAGAGACCCAGTACTTC.

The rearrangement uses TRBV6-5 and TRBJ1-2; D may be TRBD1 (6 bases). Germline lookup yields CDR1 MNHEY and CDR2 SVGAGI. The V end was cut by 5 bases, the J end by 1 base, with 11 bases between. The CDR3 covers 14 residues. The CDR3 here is CASSLQGSNYGYTF. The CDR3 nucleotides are TGTGCCAGCAGTCTACAGGGCAGTAACTATGGCTACACCTTC.

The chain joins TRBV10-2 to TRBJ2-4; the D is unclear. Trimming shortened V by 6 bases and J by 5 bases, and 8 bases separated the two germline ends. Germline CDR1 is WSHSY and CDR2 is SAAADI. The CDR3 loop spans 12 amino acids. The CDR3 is CASRYGENIQYF. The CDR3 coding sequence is TGCGCCAGCAGATATGGAGAAAACATTCAGTACTTC.